What follows is one TCR beta chain and its context. This clonotype was seen ten or more times. This receptor's antigen is unknown. Base qualities are not provided; no much larger clone lies one nucleotide away. TCR beta CDR3 regions were amplified from RNA transcripts for repertoire sequencing. A first-round RT-PCR used HTBI primers with the Qiagen OneStep RT-PCR kit, followed by a second-round multiplex PCR, size selection and purification. Sequencing of the libraries was carried out on an Illumina HiSeq2000 in paired-end mode with 100 bp reads. As for how the authors treated the data: Reads were processed with SOAPnuke, discarding reads with adapters, uncalled bases, mean Phred below 15, or no exact constant-primer or identifier match. High-quality paired reads were merged with COPE v1.2.5. Each unique nucleotide sequence was treated as a clonotype, and MiTCR v1.1 was used to align the clonotypes to the IMGT TRB V, D and J references. The analysis was limited to V-J combinations with a frequency above 0.0001, which together covered 99% to 99.2% of repertoires. For each V-J combination, a TCR clonal expansion and chaos score was defined as the ratio of F50 clonal expansion to chaos observed in the TCRdist matrix. Welch's t-statistics and random forest were used to narrow the features down to 10 to 15 V-J combinations, which were then fed into a naive Bayes classifier. The Morisita-Horn index was used to measure how similar the thyroid and blood repertoires were. Using fastp trimming at Q25 and MiXCR clonotype assembly, TCRdb reanalyzed the public sequencing data and kept in-frame beta chains. Every entry covers one CDR3 protein and lists the most common genes and DNA from its rows. The V and J calls come from TCRdb's annotation, not from the publication. A total of just over 600,000 distinct CDR3 sequences appear in this sample, 20% to 25% of them only once. The ten top clones hold around 7% of the sample.

Hyperthyroidism was defined as stable when no progression to ophthalmopathy occurred within 18 months of follow-up. Hyperthyroidism patients were newly diagnosed, with disease duration under 2 months, and aged 18 to 65 years. Patients were excluded if they had other autoimmune diseases, uncontrolled infections, pregnancy or lactation. Diagnosis relied on clinical symptoms, serum thyroxine, TRAb, thyroid ultrasound and orbital computed tomography. Using Ficoll-Paque density gradient centrifugation, PBMCs were isolated from 10 ml of fresh peripheral blood. Trizol reagent was used to extract the total RNA, and its quality was then checked on an Agilent 2100 Bioanalyzer. This sample was taken from a study of Graves' ophthalmopathy and Graves' hyperthyroidism (dated by TCRdb to 2016 to 2019). With respect to the entire study: Peripheral blood was collected at initial diagnosis, before any treatment. TCR beta repertoire signatures were used to distinguish Graves' ophthalmopathy from Graves' hyperthyroidism and to predict progression to ophthalmopathy. In total, 120 to 150 blood samples were TCR-sequenced: some 43 ophthalmopathy, under 80 hyperthyroidism and roughly 17 hyperthyroidism-to-ophthalmopathy patients. To explore V-J signatures that separate ophthalmopathy from hyperthyroidism, a discovery set of about 96 patients was enrolled, consisting of approximately 45 with ophthalmopathy and roughly 59 with stable hyperthyroidism. The independent validation cohort included approximately 19 hyperthyroidism patients plus 17 patients who later progressed from hyperthyroidism to ophthalmopathy. In over 5 hyperthyroidism patients, the T-cell repertoire of thyroid tissue was compared with the T-cell repertoire of blood. Following sampling, methimazole starting at 30 mg daily was administered to hyperthyroidism patients, and high-dose intravenous methylprednisolone was administered to ophthalmopathy patients. The 90 to 100 discovery patients were randomly split 7:3 into training and test sets.

Per the germline V gene (reference sequence), DFQATT is the CDR1 and SNEGSKA is the CDR2. The CDR3 covers 11 residues, taking in both the cysteine and the phenylalanine. Left in the record is the CDR3 DNA by itself, 33 bases read in frame from the first base. V is shortened by 2 bases, J by 1 base, and the region joining them spans 3 bases. Study-level results and caveats: Sample size was not statistically predetermined, and group allocation was not concealed from the investigators. The 13-signature model separated ophthalmopathy from stable hyperthyroidism with roughly 88% sensitivity and about 81% specificity in cross-validation, and 80%/75% in the test set. Most expanded thyroid clonotypes with a frequency above 0.001 also appeared in blood, which suggests that blood repertoires may reflect the immune response in the thyroid. In validation, the model predicted ophthalmopathy progression with about 70% sensitivity and 72.22% specificity; some 13 predicted patients were CT-confirmed with GO in a median of approximately 6.5 months.

The rearranged segments are TRBV20-1 and TRBJ2-7, with the D gene uncertain. What was sequenced was peripheral blood. This clonotype was sampled from a woman between 18 and 29 years old with stable Graves' hyperthyroidism. Some clones in this sample may be carry-over from other donors' samples. Donor details come from another sample of the same person, matched by shared clones. In nucleotide form, the sequence is TGCAGTGCTAGATTGTCCTACGAGCAGTACTTC. Its coded protein is CSARLSYEQYF.